This entry describes one T cell receptor beta chain. What antigen it recognizes has not been identified. Base qualities are not provided; no much larger clone lies one nucleotide away. Receptor libraries were prepared by the immunoSEQ multiplex PCR assay. TCRdb retrieved this table from immuneACCESS and kept in-frame rearrangements only. Not all clones are present; in checked studies, unresolved V genes account for under half, and no reason is known for the remainder. The sample table holds more than 12,000 clones, of which more than 70% were seen once. The biggest ten clones account for less than 35% of the sample. The data belong to a study of T cells after somatic rescue of genetic block (dated by TCRdb to the early 2020s). About the investigation overall: The study assessed how robust, over the long term, a T-cell system was when the system had developed through somatic rescue of a genetic block in T-cell development.

The CDR3, cysteine through phenylalanine, is 15 amino acids long. The sequence is cut down to CDR3 DNA, 45 bases in frame from base 1. Clipping removes 4 bases from V and 1 base from J, with 4 as the unmatched junction base count. Taken from the germline V gene (reference sequence), the CDR1 and CDR2 loops are SEHNR and FQNEAQ. The sample comprised peripheral blood mononuclear cells (PBMCs). The chain joins TRBV7-9 to TRBJ1-1; the central 9 bases match TRBD1. The source is a young man. The nucleotide sequence is given as TGTGCCAGCAGCTCTCAGACAGGGGGGAACACTGAAGCTTTCTTT. The resulting protein is CASSSQTGGNTEAFF.